This entry lists 16 T cell receptor beta chains sequenced from one sample in a study of identical twins. Using its own MiXCR run on the 5' RACE reads, TCRdb lists one record per CDR3 protein. The sample has roughly 1,500,000 distinct CDR3 sequences; around a third are singletons. The specimen was cord blood. These TCRs come from a newborn girl in good health.

Ten or more counts support this clonotype. The CDR3 DNA is TGTGCCAGCAGCCAACGCTCTAGCACAGATACGCAGTATTTT. It is translated as CASSQRSSTDTQYF. The chain recombines TRBV4-2 with TRBJ2-3; D gene uncertain. Germline CDR1 is LGHNA and CDR2 is YNFKEQ. V gave up 2 bases and J gave up 0 bases, with 6 bases separating them. The CDR3 covers 14 residues.

This clonotype came up a few times. V usage is TRBV4-2 and J usage is TRBJ2-7; D remains unclear. CDR1 and CDR2 from the germline V gene are LGHNA and YNFKEQ. This CDR3 is built from 14 residues. Between the trimmed V and J ends, which lost 0 bases and 5 bases, there was a span of 11 bases. The CDR3 protein is CASSQDPSADEQYF. The DNA of the CDR3 is TGTGCCAGCAGCCAAGATCCATCGGCTGACGAGCAGTACTTC.

This chain joins TRBV20-1 and TRBJ2-7; D possibly uses TRBD1 or TRBD2 (5 bases each). The CDR3 totals 12 residues. Trimming cost V 0 bases and J 5 bases, with 8 bases left between them. The germline V gene has CDR1 DFQATT and CDR2 SNEGSKA (reference sequence). The CDR3 nucleotides read TGCAGTGCTAGAGAGGGGGTGAACGAGCAGTACTTC. Its translation is CSAREGVNEQYF.

The chain combines TRBV15 with TRBJ2-5; possible D gene TRBD2, 5 bases. The CDR3 loop spans 14 amino acids. Germline CDR1 and CDR2: LNHNV and YYDKDF (reference sequence). Trimming removed 3 bases at V and 2 bases at J, with 10 bases between. The CDR3 protein is CATSSDQRQETQYF. CDR3 nucleotide sequence: TGTGCCACCAGCAGCGATCAGCGGCAAGAGACCCAGTACTTC.

This clonotype occurred a few times. The chain has TRBV27 and TRBJ1-1, with 7 bases identical to TRBD1. The J segment lost 5 bases and the V segment lost 5 bases, leaving 11 bases of the junction unmatched. The germline V gene encodes CDR1 MNHEY and CDR2 SMNVEV (reference sequence). The CDR3 totals 15 residues. CDR3 nucleotides: TGTGCCAGCAGTACCACGACAGGGAGAGGGACTGAAGCTTTCTTT. Residues: CASSTTTGRGTEAFF.

This clonotype was observed a handful of times. The chain joins TRBV20-1 to TRBJ1-4; TRBD1 is a possible D gene (5 bases). Germline-derived CDR1 and CDR2 are DFQATT and SNEGSKA (reference sequence). V was cut by 0 bases and J by 3 bases, with 8 bases left in between. The CDR3 length is 14 residues. CDR3 DNA: TGCAGTGCTAGAGATTGGGGGTCTAATGAAAAACTGTTTTTT. It codes for CSARDWGSNEKLFF.

V gene TRBV20-1 combines with J gene TRBJ2-4; D tentatively fits TRBD1 or TRBD2 (7 bases each). The V end lost 7 bases, the J end lost 1 base, and 20 bases lay between the germline ends. This CDR3 has 16 residues. Germline assignment: CDR1 DFQATT and CDR2 SNEGSKA (reference sequence). The CDR3 here is CSVSGGLAGAKNIQYF. The CDR3 nucleotides are TGCAGTGTTTCAGGGGGATTAGCGGGCGCCAAAAACATTCAGTACTTC.

The rearrangement uses TRBV4-2 and TRBJ2-3, with 11 bases that match TRBD2. The length of the CDR3 is 15 residues. Trimming took 0 bases from V and 5 from J; bases not matched to a gene: 1. Germline V gives CDR1 LGHNA, CDR2 YNFKEQ. The CDR3 nucleotides read TGTGCCAGCAGCCAAGATACTAGCGGGAGAGATACGCAGTATTTT. Translating gives CASSQDTSGRDTQYF.

The rearrangement links TRBV4-2 to TRBJ1-5; D is undetermined. The CDR3 spans 15 residues. Germline V gives CDR1 LGHNA, CDR2 YNFKEQ. With 1 base removed from V and 7 bases from J, the gap between germline ends came to 14 bases. DNA of the CDR3: TGTGCCAGCAGCCAAGTTTCCTGGGGTGGACAGCCCCAGCATTTT. This gives the protein CASSQVSWGGQPQHF.

The chain combines TRBV9 with TRBJ2-2, with 13 positions matching TRBD2. The V gene end was trimmed by 4 bases and the J gene end by 5 bases; junction bases not matched to a gene: 5. There are 16 residues in the CDR3. Per germline, CDR1 SGDLS and CDR2 YYNGEE. DNA of the CDR3: TGTGCCAGCAGCACGCCACTAGCGGGGGGGACCGGGGAGCTGTTTTTT. Amino acids: CASSTPLAGGTGELFF.

This clonotype was picked up a small number of times. The rearrangement joins TRBV6-5 to TRBJ2-1; 8 bases match TRBD2. The CDR3 extends over 15 amino acids. The ends lost 0 bases at V and 7 bases at J; junction bases unmatched: 5. Germline loops: CDR1 MNHEY, CDR2 SVGAGI. The CDR3 protein is CASSYSRGLGNEQFF. The CDR3 region has the DNA TGTGCCAGCAGTTACTCCAGGGGACTAGGGAATGAGCAGTTCTTC.

At least ten counts were recorded for this clonotype. V is TRBV20-1 and J is TRBJ2-1; TRBD2 is a possible D gene (6 bases). CDR1 is DFQATT and CDR2 is SNEGSKA in the germline V gene (reference sequence). V gave up 0 bases and J gave up 3 bases, with 12 bases separating them. The CDR3 is 15 residues long. In DNA, the CDR3 is TGCAGTGCTAGAGATAGACTAGTCGTCTACAATGAGCAGTTCTTC. This translates into CSARDRLVVYNEQFF.

This clonotype was detected many times. J is TRBJ2-6 and V is TRBV20-1, with 10 bases that match TRBD2. J gave up 0 bases and V 4 bases, and 0 bases lay outside the gene matches. CDR3 length: 15 amino acids. Germline-derived CDR1 and CDR2 are DFQATT and SNEGSKA (reference sequence). This CDR3 reads CSATSGSSGANVLTF. The CDR3 DNA sequence: TGCAGTGCTACTAGCGGGAGCTCTGGGGCCAACGTCCTGACTTTC.

The chain links TRBV7-2 to TRBJ1-6; unclear D gene. Looked up from germline, CDR1 is SGHTA and CDR2 is FQGNSA. V was clipped by 0 bases and J by 5 bases, with 11 bases between them. The length of the CDR3 is 16 residues. CDR3 in DNA: TGTGCCAGCAGCTTAGCGCAGGCAGGACATAATTCACCCCTCCACTTT. Its translation: CASSLAQAGHNSPLHF.

The sample holds a few counts of this clonotype. This sequence joins TRBV3-1 and TRBJ1-2; 8 bases fit TRBD1. In germline, CDR1 is LGHDT, CDR2 YNNKEL (reference sequence). The CDR3 is 14 amino acids. J was trimmed by 7 bases and V by 2 bases; bases with no gene match: 6. The CDR3 nucleotides are TGTGCCAGCAGCCAATCGGACAGGGCGGGTGGCTACACCTTC. This codes for CASSQSDRAGGYTF.

This clonotype has more than one count but fewer than ten. This chain uses TRBV4-1 with TRBJ1-1; perhaps TRBD1 as D (6 bases). V was pared by 3 bases and J by 7 bases, with 18 bases between. Germline CDR1 reads MGHRA; CDR2 reads YSYEKL. The CDR3 is 15 amino acids. The CDR3 region is CASSHPAGEDSEAFF. CDR3 in DNA: TGCGCCAGCAGCCACCCGGCAGGGGAGGATAGTGAAGCTTTCTTT.